These T cell receptor beta chains were read from a single sample in a study of T cell repertoires in aging, cancer and after chemotherapy. In TCRdb, the multiplex PCR reads were re-called with MiXCR into one record per CDR3 protein. The sample holds about 5,200 distinct CDR3 sequences; 25% to 30% are singletons and the top ten take 6.5% to 9.5%. Sequenced: blood. The receptors here all came from a human donor in good health. The CDR3 runs from the conserved cysteine through the conserved F or W. Fields, in order: J gene, D gene, clone size, V gene, CDR3 DNA, CDR3 protein. A D gene is named only where the DNA matches it firmly. Clone size is not always given. Where it is, it says once, few, many or a class for expanded clones.

j_call: TRBJ2-2; d_call: -; clone_size: few; v_call: TRBV19; cdr3_nt: TGTGCCAGTAGTATAGATCGTCCAAATACCGGGGAGCTGTTTTTT; cdr3_aa: CASSIDRPNTGELFF
j_call: TRBJ1-1; d_call: -; clone_size: -; v_call: TRBV30; cdr3_nt: TGTGCCTGGACAGGGTTCACTGAAGCTTTCTTT; cdr3_aa: CAWTGFTEAFF
j_call: TRBJ2-5; d_call: TRBD1; clone_size: medium-sized; v_call: TRBV6-2/TRBV6-3; cdr3_nt: TGTGCCAGCAGTTCGACTCGAAGGACAGGCGCACAAGAGACCCAGTACTTC; cdr3_aa: CASSSTRRTGAQETQYF
j_call: TRBJ1-6; d_call: -; clone_size: -; v_call: TRBV7-2; cdr3_nt: TGTGCCAGCAGCTTAGACGGGGCCGCCTATAATTCACCCCTCCACTTT; cdr3_aa: CASSLDGAAYNSPLHF
j_call: TRBJ2-7; d_call: -; clone_size: -; v_call: TRBV28; cdr3_nt: TGTGCCAGCCGATGGAGCCTGGGCACCAACTACGAGCAGTACTTC; cdr3_aa: CASRWSLGTNYEQYF
j_call: TRBJ2-2; d_call: -; clone_size: -; v_call: TRBV2; cdr3_nt: TGTGCCAGCAGTGAGGAGGGGGCGGCCGGGGAGCTGTTTTTT; cdr3_aa: CASSEEGAAGELFF
j_call: TRBJ1-1; d_call: -; clone_size: -; v_call: TRBV5-1; cdr3_nt: TGCGCCAGCAGCTTGGTTCAGCGTGGGGAAGCTTTCTTT; cdr3_aa: CASSLVQRGEAFF
j_call: TRBJ2-7; d_call: TRBD1; clone_size: -; v_call: TRBV11-1; cdr3_nt: TGTGCCAGCAGCCCGGGACAGAATTACGAGCAGTACTTC; cdr3_aa: CASSPGQNYEQYF
j_call: TRBJ1-4; d_call: -; clone_size: -; v_call: TRBV25-1; cdr3_nt: TGTGCCAGCAGTGAGTTAGGGCTGGGGACTAATGAAAAACTGTTTTTT; cdr3_aa: CASSELGLGTNEKLFF
j_call: TRBJ1-5; d_call: -; clone_size: medium-sized; v_call: TRBV5-6; cdr3_nt: TGTGCCAGCAGCTTGGGGCTCAATCAGCCCCAGCATTTT; cdr3_aa: CASSLGLNQPQHF
j_call: TRBJ1-1; d_call: -; clone_size: -; v_call: TRBV5-1; cdr3_nt: TGCGCCAGCAGCTTGGCCTGGGGGCTGGGCACTGAAGCTTTCTTT; cdr3_aa: CASSLAWGLGTEAFF
j_call: TRBJ2-7; d_call: -; clone_size: medium-sized; v_call: TRBV5-6; cdr3_nt: TGTGCCAGCAGCTCGGGGTACGAGCAGTACTTC; cdr3_aa: CASSSGYEQYF
j_call: TRBJ2-2; d_call: -; clone_size: medium-sized; v_call: TRBV18; cdr3_nt: TGTGCCAGCTCACCACGACTGAGGGAGCTGTTTTTT; cdr3_aa: CASSPRLRELFF
j_call: TRBJ2-7; d_call: -; clone_size: medium-sized; v_call: TRBV5-4; cdr3_nt: TGTGCCAGCAGCGCCGGGGTAGGGTACGAGCAGTACTTC; cdr3_aa: CASSAGVGYEQYF
j_call: TRBJ2-2; d_call: TRBD2; clone_size: few; v_call: TRBV10-3; cdr3_nt: TGTGCCATCAGTGACCCTACTAGCGGGGCGAACACCGGGGAGCTGTTTTTT; cdr3_aa: CAISDPTSGANTGELFF